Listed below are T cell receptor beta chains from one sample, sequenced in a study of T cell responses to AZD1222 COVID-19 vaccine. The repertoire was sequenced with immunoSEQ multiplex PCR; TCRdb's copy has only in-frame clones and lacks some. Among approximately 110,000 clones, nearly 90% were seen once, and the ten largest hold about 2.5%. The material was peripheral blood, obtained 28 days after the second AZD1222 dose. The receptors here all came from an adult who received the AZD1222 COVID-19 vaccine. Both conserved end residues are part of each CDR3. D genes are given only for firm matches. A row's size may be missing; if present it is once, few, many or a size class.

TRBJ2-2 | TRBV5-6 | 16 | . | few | TGTGCCAGCAGCGTACCTGGACAAATAGCAACCGGGGAGCTGTTTTTT | CASSVPGQIATGELFF
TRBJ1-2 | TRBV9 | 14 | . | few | TGTGCCAGCAGCGTTCGAACAGCTAACTATGGCTACACCTTC | CASSVRTANYGYTF
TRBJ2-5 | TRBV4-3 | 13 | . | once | TGCGCCAGCAGCCAAGGGATCCAAGAGACCCAGTACTTC | CASSQGIQETQYF
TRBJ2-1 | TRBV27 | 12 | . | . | TGTGCCAGCAGCCCAAGCGAGGCTGAGCAGTTCTTC | CASSPSEAEQFF
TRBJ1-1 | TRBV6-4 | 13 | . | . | TGTGCCAGCAGTGTGAAAGAGAACACTGAAGCTTTCTTT | CASSVKENTEAFF
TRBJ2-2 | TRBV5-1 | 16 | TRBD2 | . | TGCGCCAGCAGCTCGGCCGGGACTAGTTTGGCCGGGGAGCTGTTTTTT | CASSSAGTSLAGELFF
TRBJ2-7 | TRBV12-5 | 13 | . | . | TGTGCTAGTGCTCGGGACGAGAGCTACGAGCAGTACTTC | CASARDESYEQYF
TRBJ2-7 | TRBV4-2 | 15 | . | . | TGTGCCAGCAGCCAAGAAGGAGGACAGAGCCACGAGCAGTACTTC | CASSQEGGQSHEQYF
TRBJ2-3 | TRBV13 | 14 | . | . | TGTGCCAGCAGCGTGAAGGGCCGTCGGGATACGCAGTATTTT | CASSVKGRRDTQYF
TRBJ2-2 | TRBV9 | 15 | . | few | TGTGCCAGCAGCCAAGAGCTCGCGAACACCGGGGAGCTGTTTTTT | CASSQELANTGELFF
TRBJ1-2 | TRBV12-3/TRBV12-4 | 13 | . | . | TGTGCCAGCGGGACGGACAAGGGCAGCGGCTACACCTTC | CASGTDKGSGYTF
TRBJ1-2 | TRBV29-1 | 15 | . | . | TGCAGCGTTGAAGCCAGGGAAATGGGAGCGGATGGCTACACCTTC | CSVEAREMGADGYTF
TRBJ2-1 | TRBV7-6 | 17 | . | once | TGTGCCAGCAGCTTAGGGCTAGGGCCCCTTGTAGGCAATGAGCAGTTCTTC | CASSLGLGPLVGNEQFF
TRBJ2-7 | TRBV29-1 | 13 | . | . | TGCAGCGTTGAATATCAGGACTCCTACGAGCAGTACTTC | CSVEYQDSYEQYF
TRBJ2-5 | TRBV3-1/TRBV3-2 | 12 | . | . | TGTGCCACCGGAAGGGGGCAAGAGACCCAGTACTTC | CATGRGQETQYF
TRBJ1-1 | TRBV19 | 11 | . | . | TGTGCCTCCGAGGGGGACCATGAAGCTTTCTTT | CASEGDHEAFF
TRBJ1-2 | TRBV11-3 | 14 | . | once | TGTGCCAGCAGCTTAGATGGGGCTAACTATGGCTACACCTTC | CASSLDGANYGYTF
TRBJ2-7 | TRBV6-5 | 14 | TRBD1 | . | TGTGCCAGCAGTACTCGACAGGGGGTGTACGAGCAGTACTTC | CASSTRQGVYEQYF
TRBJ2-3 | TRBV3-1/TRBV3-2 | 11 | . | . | TGTGCCAGCAGCCAAGCTTATACGCAGTATTTT | CASSQAYTQYF
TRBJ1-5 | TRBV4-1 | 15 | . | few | TGCGCCAGCAGCCAATCACAGGGTAGCAATCAGCCCCAGCATTTT | CASSQSQGSNQPQHF
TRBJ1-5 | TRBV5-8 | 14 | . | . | TGTGCCAGCAGACGAGAGGATAGCAATCAGCCCCAGCATTTT | CASRREDSNQPQHF
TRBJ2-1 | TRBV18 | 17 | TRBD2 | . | TGTGCCAGCTCACCCCTAGCGGGAGGGCATTCCGACAATGAGCAGTTCTTC | CASSPLAGGHSDNEQFF
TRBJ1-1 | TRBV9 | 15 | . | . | TGTGCCAGCGCCGACCCGGCCAGGGTGAACACTGAAGCTTTCTTT | CASADPARVNTEAFF
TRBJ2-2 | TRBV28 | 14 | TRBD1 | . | TGTGCCAGCAGTTCCCGGGACAGGCGCGGGGAGCTGTTTTTT | CASSSRDRRGELFF
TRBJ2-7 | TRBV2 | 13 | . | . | TGTGCCAGCAGTGACCAGAGACCCTACGAGCAGTACTTC | CASSDQRPYEQYF
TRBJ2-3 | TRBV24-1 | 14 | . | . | TGTGCCACCAGTAGGTCTAGCGGCACAGATACGCAGTATTTT | CATSRSSGTDTQYF
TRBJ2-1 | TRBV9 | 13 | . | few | TGTGCCAGCACGGGGCAGGTCATCAATGAGCAGTTCTTC | CASTGQVINEQFF
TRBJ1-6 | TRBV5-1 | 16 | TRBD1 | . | TGCGCCAGCAGCTCGCAGGGGGCAACCTATAATTCACCCCTCCACTTT | CASSSQGATYNSPLHF
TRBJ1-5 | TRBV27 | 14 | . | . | TGTGCCAGCAGTTTTTTGGGGGCGAAGCAGCCCCAGCATTTT | CASSFLGAKQPQHF
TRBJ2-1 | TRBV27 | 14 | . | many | TGTGCCAGCAGTGATAGACAGCTTCTCAATGAGCAGTTCTTC | CASSDRQLLNEQFF
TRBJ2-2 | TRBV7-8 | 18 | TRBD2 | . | TGTGCCAGCAGCCCTGGGGGGTTGAGACTAGCGGGAGGCGGGGAGCTGTTTTTT | CASSPGGLRLAGGGELFF
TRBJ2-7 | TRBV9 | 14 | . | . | TGTGCCAGCAGCGTAGATGGGCGCAGCTACGAGCAGTACTTC | CASSVDGRSYEQYF
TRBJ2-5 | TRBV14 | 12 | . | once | TGTGCCAGCAGCCAAGATAAAGAGACCCAGTACTTC | CASSQDKETQYF
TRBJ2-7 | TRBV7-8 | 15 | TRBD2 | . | TGTGCCAGCAGGCCTCTAGCGGGAGCGGCCTACGAGCAGTACTTC | CASRPLAGAAYEQYF
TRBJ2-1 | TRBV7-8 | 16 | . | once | TGTGCCAGCAGCTTAGTGAATGGGAAATCCTACAATGAGCAGTTCTTC | CASSLVNGKSYNEQFF
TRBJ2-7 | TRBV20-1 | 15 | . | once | TGCAGTGCTAGTGAAACGGAAGGTGATCACTACGAGCAGTACTTC | CSASETEGDHYEQYF
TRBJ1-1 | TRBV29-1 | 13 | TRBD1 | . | TGCAGCGTTCTCCGGGACAGGGACACTGAAGCTTTCTTT | CSVLRDRDTEAFF
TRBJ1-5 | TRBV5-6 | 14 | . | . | TGTGCCAGCAGCCGATTCAACAGTAATCAGCCCCAGCATTTT | CASSRFNSNQPQHF
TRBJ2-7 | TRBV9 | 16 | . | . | TGTGCCAGCAGCGTAGATGGGCGCCAGAACTCCTACGAGCAGTACTTC | CASSVDGRQNSYEQYF
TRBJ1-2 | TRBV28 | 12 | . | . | TGTGCCACCTTCACAGGGAACTATGGCTACACCTTC | CATFTGNYGYTF
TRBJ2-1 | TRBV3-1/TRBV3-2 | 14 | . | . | TGTGCCAGCAGCCAGGCGGGGTTTTCGGAAGAGCAGTTCTTC | CASSQAGFSEEQFF
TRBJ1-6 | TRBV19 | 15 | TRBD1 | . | TGTGCCAGTAGTCCGAGACAGGGCCGTAATTCACCCCTCCACTTT | CASSPRQGRNSPLHF
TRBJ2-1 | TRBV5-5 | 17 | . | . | TGTGCCAGCAGCTTGGCCGGGGGGCTGAGCTCCTACAATGAGCAGTTCTTC | CASSLAGGLSSYNEQFF
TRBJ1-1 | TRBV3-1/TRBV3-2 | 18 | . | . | TGTGCCAGCAGCCAAGAATTGGGCGGACTTGGGATGAACACTGAAGCTTTCTTT | CASSQELGGLGMNTEAFF
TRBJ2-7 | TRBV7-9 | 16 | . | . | TGTGCCAGCAGCCCAGGCGGGCTTTTTCGCTCCTACGAGCAGTACTTC | CASSPGGLFRSYEQYF